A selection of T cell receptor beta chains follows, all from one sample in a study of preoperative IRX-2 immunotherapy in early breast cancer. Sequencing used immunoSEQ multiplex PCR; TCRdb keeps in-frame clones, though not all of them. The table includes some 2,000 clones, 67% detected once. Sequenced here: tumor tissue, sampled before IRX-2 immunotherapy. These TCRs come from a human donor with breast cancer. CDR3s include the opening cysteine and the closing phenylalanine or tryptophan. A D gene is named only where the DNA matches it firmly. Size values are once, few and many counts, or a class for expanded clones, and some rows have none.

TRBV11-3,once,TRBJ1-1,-,CASSLITSVAHPEAFF,TGTGCCAGCAGCTTGATCACATCGGTGGCCCACCCTGAAGCTTTCTTT
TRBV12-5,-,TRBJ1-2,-,CASRGGVSGYTF,TGTGCCAGCCGTGGAGGGGTCAGTGGCTACACCTTC
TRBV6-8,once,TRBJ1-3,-,CASSPVALWVEGNTIYF,TGTGCCAGCAGTCCCGTGGCCCTATGGGTAGAGGGAAACACCATATATTTT
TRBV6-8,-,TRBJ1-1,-,CASSYSLRAESTEAFF,TGTGCCAGCAGTTACAGTCTCCGGGCGGAGAGCACTGAAGCTTTCTTT
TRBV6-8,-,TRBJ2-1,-,CASSASSGFEQFF,TGTGCCAGCAGTGCCTCTTCCGGTTTTGAGCAGTTCTTC
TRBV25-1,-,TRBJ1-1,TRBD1,CASSESGDRGLLEAFF,TGTGCCAGCAGTGAAAGTGGGGACAGGGGGCTCCTTGAAGCTTTCTTT
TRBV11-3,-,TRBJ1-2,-,CASSSKIPWDAYGYTF,TGTGCCAGCAGCTCCAAAATTCCTTGGGACGCTTATGGCTACACCTTC
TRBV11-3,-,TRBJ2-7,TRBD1,CASSISGTGGYEQYF,TGTGCCAGCAGCATCTCAGGGACAGGGGGCTACGAGCAGTACTTC
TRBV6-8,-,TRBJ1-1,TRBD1,CASSRPGQGAKAFF,TGTGCCAGCAGTCGTCCGGGACAGGGGGCGAAGGCTTTCTTT
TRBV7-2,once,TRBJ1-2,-,CASSPRGSRGYTF,TGTGCCAGCAGCCCCCGAGGGTCGCGAGGCTACACCTTC
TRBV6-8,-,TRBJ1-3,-,CASTPHSGNTIYF,TGTGCCAGCACCCCGCACTCTGGAAACACCATATATTTT
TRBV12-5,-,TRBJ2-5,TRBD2,CATRTSGGPQETQYF,TGTGCCACCCGGACTAGCGGGGGTCCACAAGAGACCCAGTACTTC
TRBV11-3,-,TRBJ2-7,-,CASSQNHRVYEQYF,TGTGCCAGCAGCCAAAACCACAGGGTCTACGAGCAGTACTTC
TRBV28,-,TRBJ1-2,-,CASRHPEGNYGYTF,TGTGCCAGCAGACACCCCGAGGGTAACTATGGCTACACCTTC
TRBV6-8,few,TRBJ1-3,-,CASTGSRAGNTIYF,TGTGCCAGCACAGGGTCGCGAGCTGGAAACACCATATATTTT
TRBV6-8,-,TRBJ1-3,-,CASSYAGPSGNTIYF,TGTGCCAGCAGTTACGCGGGCCCCTCTGGAAACACCATATATTTT
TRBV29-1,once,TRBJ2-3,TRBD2,CSVGLAADTQYF,TGCAGCGTGGGACTAGCGGCGGATACGCAGTATTTT
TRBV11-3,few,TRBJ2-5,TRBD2,CASSLGGVMEETQYF,TGTGCCAGCAGCTTGGGAGGGGTGATGGAAGAGACCCAGTACTTC
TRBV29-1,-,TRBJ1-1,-,CSVDGGEVTEAFF,TGCAGCGTTGACGGTGGGGAGGTCACTGAAGCTTTCTTT
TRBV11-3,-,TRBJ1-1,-,CASSPLGERGTEAFF,TGTGCCAGCTCCCCCCTAGGGGAGAGGGGCACTGAAGCTTTCTTT
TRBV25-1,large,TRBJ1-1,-,CASSRVNTEAFF,TGTGCCAGCAGTCGGGTGAACACTGAAGCTTTCTTT
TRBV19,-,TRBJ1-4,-,CASSRGAANEKLFF,TGTGCCAGTAGTCGGGGGGCGGCTAATGAAAAACTGTTTTTT
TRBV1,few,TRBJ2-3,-,CASSQRERGGTDTQYF,TGCGCCAGCAGCCAAAGAGAGCGGGGGGGCACAGATACGCAGTATTTT
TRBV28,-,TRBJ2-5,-,CASISGGPPQETQYF,TGTGCCAGCATATCCGGGGGGCCCCCCCAAGAGACCCAGTACTTC